This TCR beta chain comes out of a study of monozygotic twins with inflammatory bowel disease. TCRdb re-called the 5' RACE reads and gives one entry per CDR3 protein, without DNA. This listing includes 310,000 or so distinct CDR3 sequences. Comments on this clonotype: Its antigen is unknown.

Study-level results: Healthy co-twins showed greater TCRbeta diversity (inverse Simpson) than IBD patients. None of the different T cell subtypes could be distinguished from one another.

Germline V gives CDR1 MGHDK, CDR2 SYGVNS. The CDR3 length is 12 residues. The chain is built from TRBV25-1 and TRBJ1-2; checking the TCRdb D call of TRBD1 is not possible without DNA. The sequence came from a human donor with ulcerative colitis or Crohn's disease, or a healthy co-twin of an affected twin (not recorded which). Sequenced sample: blood. This CDR3 reads CASKVGGNGYTF.